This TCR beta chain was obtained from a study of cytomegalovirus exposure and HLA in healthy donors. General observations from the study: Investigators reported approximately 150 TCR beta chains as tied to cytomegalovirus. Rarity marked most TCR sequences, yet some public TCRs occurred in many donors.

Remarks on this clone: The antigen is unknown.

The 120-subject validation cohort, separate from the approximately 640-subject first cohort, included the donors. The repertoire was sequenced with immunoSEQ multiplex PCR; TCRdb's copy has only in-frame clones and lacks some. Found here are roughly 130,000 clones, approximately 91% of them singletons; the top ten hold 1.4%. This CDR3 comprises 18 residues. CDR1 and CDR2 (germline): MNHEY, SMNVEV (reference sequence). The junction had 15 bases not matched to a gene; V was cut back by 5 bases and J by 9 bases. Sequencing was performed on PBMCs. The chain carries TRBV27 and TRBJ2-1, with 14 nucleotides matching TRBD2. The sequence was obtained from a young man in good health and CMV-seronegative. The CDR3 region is CASSPTPGLAGEVGEQFF. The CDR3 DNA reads TGTGCCAGCAGTCCCACCCCGGGACTAGCGGGAGAGGTGGGTGAGCAGTTCTTC.